The 19 T cell receptor beta chains in this list originate from one sample, sequenced in a study of T cell responses to AZD1222 COVID-19 vaccine. The method was immunoSEQ multiplex PCR; TCRdb's version includes in-frame clones alone and lacks a portion of them. The repertoire holds roughly 120,000 clones, 70% to 90% seen once, with approximately 6.2% in the top ten. Sequenced here: peripheral blood, sampled on day 0 of AZD1222 vaccination. The receptors were sampled from an adult in good health.

The rearrangement joins TRBV20-1 to TRBJ2-3; D gene unclear. This CDR3 has 11 amino acids. V lost 3 bases to trimming and J lost 5 bases, with 6 bases between them. Germline CDR1 is DFQATT and CDR2 is SNEGSKA (reference sequence). DNA for the CDR3: TGCAGTGCTAGTGGTGGAGATACGCAGTATTTT. Translating gives CSASGGDTQYF.

V and J are TRBV7-8 and TRBJ2-2; 7 bases map to TRBD2. The CDR3 is 16 amino acids. Per the germline V gene, CDR1 is SGHVS and CDR2 is FQNEAQ. The junction had 12 bases not matched to a gene; V was cut back by 7 bases and J by 4 bases. The CDR3 DNA is TGTGCCAGCACCCCGACTACGGGGGGACCCACCGGGGAGCTGTTTTTT. The encoded protein is CASTPTTGGPTGELFF.

The rearrangement links TRBV7-9 to TRBJ2-1; D is ambiguous. The CDR3 is 11 amino acids. Germline CDR1 reads SEHNR; CDR2 reads FQNEAQ (reference sequence). The V end lost 5 bases, the J end lost 4 bases, and 3 bases lay between the germline ends. The CDR3 region is CASSPYNEQFF. The CDR3 DNA is TGTGCCAGCAGCCCTTACAATGAGCAGTTCTTC.

This chain uses TRBV5-1 with TRBJ2-4; D may match TRBD1 or TRBD2 (6 bases each). The ends were cut back, 0 bases at V and 3 bases at J, with 16 bases in the middle. The germline CDR1 and CDR2 sequences are SGHRS and YFSETQ. The CDR3 spans 17 residues. The CDR3 DNA sequence: TGCGCCAGCAGCTTGGCTCTCGGGGGCTTTGTCAAAAACATTCAGTACTTC. The encoded protein is CASSLALGGFVKNIQYF.

The chain recombines TRBV6-5 with TRBJ1-1; D perhaps matches TRBD1 (5 bases). V was trimmed by 6 bases and J by 5 bases, leaving 13 bases between them. The CDR3 loop spans 13 amino acids. Looked up from germline, CDR1 is MNHEY and CDR2 is SVGAGI. The CDR3 spells CASRTDGGTEAFF. For the CDR3, the DNA is TGTGCCAGCAGGACCGACGGGGGTACTGAAGCTTTCTTT.

V and J are TRBV4-2 and TRBJ2-6; D uncertain. CDR3 size: 18 residues. Germline V lookup: CDR1 LGHNA, CDR2 YNFKEQ. Trimming pared 1 base from V and 0 bases from J, leaving 13 bases between. Here the CDR3 DNA reads TGTGCCAGCAGCCAAGTGACTTCTGCCTCCTCTGGGGCCAACGTCCTGACTTTC. It yields the protein CASSQVTSASSGANVLTF.

The chain links TRBV19 to TRBJ2-5; 11 nucleotides agree with TRBD2. The V gene's germline CDR1 is LNHDA and CDR2 SQIVND (reference sequence). This CDR3 is 17 amino acids long. The ends lost 6 bases at V and 6 bases at J; junction bases unmatched: 15. CDR3 sequence: CASRDKASGGIGQTQYF. DNA for the CDR3: TGTGCCAGTAGGGACAAGGCTAGCGGGGGGATCGGGCAGACCCAGTACTTC.

This clone was seen only a few times. V and J are TRBV5-8 and TRBJ2-7, with D perhaps TRBD1 (5 bases). The CDR3 sequence is 14 residues long. Germline CDR1 is SGHTS and CDR2 is YDEGEE. Trimming took off 7 bases at V and 3 bases at J, with 17 bases between the two ends. In DNA, the CDR3 is TGTGCCAGCCCCCCCAGGGTGTTCAGCTACGAGCAGTACTTC. It specifies CASPPRVFSYEQYF.

This chain connects TRBV28 to TRBJ1-4; D call uncertain. Germline V gene data show CDR1 as MDHEN and CDR2 as SYDVKM. The CDR3 is 14 amino acids. The V gene lost 2 bases and the J gene lost 8 bases, with 12 bases spanning the gap. CDR3 DNA: TGTGCCAGCAGTTTAGAACCTTCTCTAGAAAAACTGTTTTTT. It encodes CASSLEPSLEKLFF.

This clone was found once. V usage is TRBV3-1 (or the pseudogene TRBV3-2) and J usage is TRBJ1-5; 10 bases align to TRBD1. Trimming cost V 4 bases and J 4 bases; bases outside gene matches: 4. Germline V CDR1 and CDR2: LGHDT, YNNKEL (reference sequence). The CDR3 contains 15 residues. DNA for the CDR3: TGTGCCAGCAGCCCGGGACAGGGGCTGAATCAGCCCCAGCATTTT. This translates into CASSPGQGLNQPQHF.

This CDR3 is CAISESGGDSNEQFF. The DNA of the CDR3 is TGTGCCATCAGTGAGTCTGGCGGGGACTCCAATGAGCAGTTCTTC. The chain uses TRBV10-3 and TRBJ2-1, with D maybe TRBD2 (6 bases). Germline loops: CDR1 ENHRY, CDR2 SYGVKD. The CDR3 extends over 15 amino acids. V was pared by 0 bases and J by 6 bases, with 12 bases between.

J is TRBJ2-2 and V is TRBV2; D is tentatively TRBD1 or TRBD2 (5 bases each). This CDR3 region has 14 residues. The V gene's germline CDR1 is SNHLY and CDR2 FYNNEI. V lost 8 bases and J lost 2, with 12 bases in between. DNA for the CDR3: TGTGCCAGCCGAAAGGGGAGCAACACCGGGGAGCTGTTTTTT. Its protein product is CASRKGSNTGELFF.

The V call is TRBV29-1, the J call TRBJ2-2, with D perhaps TRBD1 (6 bases). The CDR3 covers 14 residues. The V gene lost 6 bases and the J gene lost 0 bases, with 11 bases spanning the gap. Germline values: CDR1 SQVTM, CDR2 ANQGSEA. CDR3 in amino acids: CSVLKGANTGELFF. In nucleotides, the CDR3 is TGCAGCGTGTTGAAGGGGGCGAACACCGGGGAGCTGTTTTTT.

The chain couples TRBV2 to TRBJ1-1; D is uncertain. Between the trimmed V and J ends, which lost 3 bases and 8 bases, there was a span of 13 bases. The CDR3 is 13 amino acids. The germline V gene encodes CDR1 SNHLY and CDR2 FYNNEI. This CDR3 reads CASSEVAPTEAFF. Here the CDR3 DNA reads TGTGCCAGCAGTGAGGTCGCCCCGACCGAAGCTTTCTTT.

The chain recombines TRBV5-4 with TRBJ1-1, with TRBD1 matching 9 bases. Germline loops: CDR1 SGHNT, CDR2 YYREEE (reference sequence). The CDR3 has 14 residues. V dropped 4 bases and J dropped 5; count of bases not matched to a gene: 6. CDR3 residues: CASSGGTGYTEAFF. The CDR3 nucleotides are TGTGCCAGCAGCGGCGGGACAGGGTATACTGAAGCTTTCTTT.

The chain couples TRBV7-9 to TRBJ1-2; the D is unclear. There are 13 residues in the CDR3. Germline V CDR1 and CDR2: SEHNR, FQNEAQ (reference sequence). Trimming left V 3 bases short and J 2 bases short, with 7 bases between. This CDR3 reads CASSFAANYGYTF. In DNA form, the CDR3 reads TGTGCCAGCAGCTTCGCCGCGAACTATGGCTACACCTTC. The full variable domain, rest sourced from reference TRBV7-9 and TRBJ1-2, is DTGVSQNPRHKITKRGQNVTFRCDPISEHNRLYWYRQTLGQGPEFLTYFQNEAQLEKSRLLSDRFSAERPKGSFSTLEIQRTEQGDSAMYLCASSFAANYGYTFGSGTRLTVV.

The V gene is TRBV5-1, the J gene TRBJ1-5; no clear D. CDR3 size: 15 residues. Germline V lookup: CDR1 SGHRS, CDR2 YFSETQ. Trimming left V 0 bases short and J 0 bases short, with 7 bases between. The CDR3 loop reads CASSLGGISNQPQHF. CDR3 in DNA: TGCGCCAGCAGCTTGGGAGGGATTAGCAATCAGCCCCAGCATTTT. Based on the CDR3 plus reference TRBV5-1 and TRBJ1-5, the full variable domain is KAGVTQTPRYLIKTRGQQVTLSCSPISGHRSVSWYQQTPGQGLQFLFEYFSETQRNKGNFPGRFSGRQFSNSRSEMNVSTLELGDSALYLCASSLGGISNQPQHFGDGTRLSIL.

The chain links TRBV7-2 to TRBJ2-2; maybe TRBD1 (6 bases). Germline V CDR1 and CDR2: SGHTA, FQGNSA. This CDR3 has 14 residues. V shed 5 bases and J shed 6 bases, with 13 bases lying between them. This CDR3 reads CASSQQGRPGELFF. The CDR3 DNA follows: TGTGCCAGCAGCCAGCAGGGGCGCCCCGGGGAGCTGTTTTTT.

V usage is TRBV5-1 and J usage is TRBJ1-1; D is undetermined. V was clipped by 7 bases and J by 0 bases, with 16 bases between them. The CDR3 runs to 15 residues. The germline V gene encodes CDR1 SGHRS and CDR2 YFSETQ. CDR3 residues: CASRPSLNMNTEAFF. The CDR3 DNA reads TGCGCCAGCCGACCCTCTCTTAACATGAACACTGAAGCTTTCTTT.